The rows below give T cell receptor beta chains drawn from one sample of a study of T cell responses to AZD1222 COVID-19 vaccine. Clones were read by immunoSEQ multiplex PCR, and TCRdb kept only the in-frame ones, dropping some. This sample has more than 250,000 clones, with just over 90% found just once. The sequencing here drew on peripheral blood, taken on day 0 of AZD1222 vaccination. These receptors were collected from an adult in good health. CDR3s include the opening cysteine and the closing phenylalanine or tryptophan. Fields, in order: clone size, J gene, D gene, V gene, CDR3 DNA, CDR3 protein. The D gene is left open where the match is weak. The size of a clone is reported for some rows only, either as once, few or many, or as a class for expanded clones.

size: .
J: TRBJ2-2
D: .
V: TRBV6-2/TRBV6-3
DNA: TGTGCCAGCAGTTACGACCACCCGGGCACCGGGGAGCTGTTTTTT
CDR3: CASSYDHPGTGELFF

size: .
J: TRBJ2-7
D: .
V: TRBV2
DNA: TGTGCCAGCCTTTCCTCCTACGAGCAGTACTTC
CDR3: CASLSSYEQYF

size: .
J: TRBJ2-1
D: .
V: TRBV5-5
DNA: TGTGCCAGCAGCTGGGGTGGCGGTCGGAGCTCCTACAATGAGCAGTTCTTC
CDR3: CASSWGGGRSSYNEQFF

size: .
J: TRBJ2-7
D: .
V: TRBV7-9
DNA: TGTGCCAGCAGCTTAGCACAGGGGACTTCCTACGAGCAGTACTTC
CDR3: CASSLAQGTSYEQYF

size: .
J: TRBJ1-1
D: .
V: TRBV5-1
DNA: TGCGCCAGCAGCCTGGACAGTCCGAACACTGAAGCTTTCTTT
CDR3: CASSLDSPNTEAFF

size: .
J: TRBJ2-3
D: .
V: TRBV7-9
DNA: TGTGCCAGCACCCTATCGGGAGATACGCAGTATTTT
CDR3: CASTLSGDTQYF

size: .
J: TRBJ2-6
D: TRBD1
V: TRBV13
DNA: TGTGCCAGCAGCTTAATCGGACAGGGGAGCTCTGGGGCCAACGTCCTGACTTTC
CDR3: CASSLIGQGSSGANVLTF

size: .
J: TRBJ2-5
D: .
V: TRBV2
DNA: TGTGCCAGCAGTTGGGGGGCGGAGACCCAGTACTTC
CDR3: CASSWGAETQYF

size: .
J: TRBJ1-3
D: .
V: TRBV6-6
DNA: TGTGCCAGCAGTTCTGGGGCGACTGGAAACACCATATATTTT
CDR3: CASSSGATGNTIYF

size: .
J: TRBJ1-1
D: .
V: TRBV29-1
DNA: TGCAGCGTTGTCAGGGACCCCCTGGGAACTGAAGCTTTCTTT
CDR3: CSVVRDPLGTEAFF

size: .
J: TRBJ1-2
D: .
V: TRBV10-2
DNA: TGCGCCAGCAGTGAGTCGACGGGAGGGAACTATGGCTACACCTTC
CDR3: CASSESTGGNYGYTF

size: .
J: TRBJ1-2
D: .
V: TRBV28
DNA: TGTGCCAGCAGTTTAGGCGAATTTGACGGCTACACCTTC
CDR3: CASSLGEFDGYTF

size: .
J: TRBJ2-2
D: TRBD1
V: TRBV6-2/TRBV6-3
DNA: TGTGCCAGCGGTTTTCCCCGACAGGGGGGCCCCGGGGAGCTGTTTTTT
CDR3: CASGFPRQGGPGELFF

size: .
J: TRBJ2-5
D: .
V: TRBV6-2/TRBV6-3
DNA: TGTGCCAGCAGTTACTCGATGGGTGTTGGCGGGGTTAGGCAGGAGACCCAGTACTTC
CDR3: CASSYSMGVGGVRQETQYF

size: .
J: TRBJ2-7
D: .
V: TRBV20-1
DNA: TGCAGTGCTCGTCAGGGAAGCGAGCAGTACTTC
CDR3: CSARQGSEQYF

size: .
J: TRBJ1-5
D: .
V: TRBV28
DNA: TGTGCCAGTAGGGGGGGGAATCAGCCCCAGCATTTT
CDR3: CASRGGNQPQHF

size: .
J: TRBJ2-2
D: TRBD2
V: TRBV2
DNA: TGTGCCAGCAGTGCAGCGGGAGTGAGGGGCGGGGAGCTGTTTTTT
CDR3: CASSAAGVRGGELFF

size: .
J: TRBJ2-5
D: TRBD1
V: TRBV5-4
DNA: TGTGCCAGCAGCTTGGGGGACAGCCACCAAGAGACCCAGTACTTC
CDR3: CASSLGDSHQETQYF

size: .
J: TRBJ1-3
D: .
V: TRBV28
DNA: TGTGCCACCGAGCGGGGGCCTGGAAACACCATATATTTT
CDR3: CATERGPGNTIYF

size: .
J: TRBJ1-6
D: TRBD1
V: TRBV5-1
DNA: TGCGCCAGCAGCTCCGGACAGGAGGGCTCACCCCTCCACTTT
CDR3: CASSSGQEGSPLHF

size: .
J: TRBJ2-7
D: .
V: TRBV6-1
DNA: TGTGCCAGCAGTGAAATGGGGGGGCCCTCCTACGAGCAGTACTTC
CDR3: CASSEMGGPSYEQYF

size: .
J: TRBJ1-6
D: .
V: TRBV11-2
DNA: TGTGCCAGCAGCTTTAGGGGCCTAAATTCACCCCTCCACTTT
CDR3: CASSFRGLNSPLHF

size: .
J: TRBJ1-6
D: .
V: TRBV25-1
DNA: TGTGCCAGCAGTGAATTTCGGAATTCACCCCTCCACTTT
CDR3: CASSEFRNSPLHF

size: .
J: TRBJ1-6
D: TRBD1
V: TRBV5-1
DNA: TGCGCCAGCAGCTCGGGACAGGGGGATTCACCCCTCCACTTT
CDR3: CASSSGQGDSPLHF

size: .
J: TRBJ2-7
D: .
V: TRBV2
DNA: TGTGCCAGCAGTACCGGTCCTTCCTACGAGCAGTACTTC
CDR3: CASSTGPSYEQYF

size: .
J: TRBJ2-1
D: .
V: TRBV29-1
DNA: TGCAGCGGCCTTGACAGGGAGGGGAACAATGAGCAGTTCTTC
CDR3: CSGLDREGNNEQFF

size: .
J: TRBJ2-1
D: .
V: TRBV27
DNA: TGTGCCAGCGGGTGGAGCTCCTACAATGAGCAGTTCTTC
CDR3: CASGWSSYNEQFF

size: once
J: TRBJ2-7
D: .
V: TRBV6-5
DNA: TGTGCCAGCAGACCCGGACAGACCTACGAGCAGTACTTC
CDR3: CASRPGQTYEQYF

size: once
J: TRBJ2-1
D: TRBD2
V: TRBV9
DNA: TGTGCCAGCAGCGTTGCTAGCGGAGGGGTCAATGAGCAGTTCTTC
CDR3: CASSVASGGVNEQFF

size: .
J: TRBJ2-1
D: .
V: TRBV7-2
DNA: TGTGCCAGCAGCTTAACGAGAAGTGAGCAGTTCTTC
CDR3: CASSLTRSEQFF

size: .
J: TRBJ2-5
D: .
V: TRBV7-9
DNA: TGTGCCAGCAGCTTACGAACGGGCCGGCAAGAGACCCAGTACTTC
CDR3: CASSLRTGRQETQYF

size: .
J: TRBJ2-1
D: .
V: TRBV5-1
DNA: TGCGCCAGCAGTTCCTTGCCGGACAATGAGCAGTTCTTC
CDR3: CASSSLPDNEQFF

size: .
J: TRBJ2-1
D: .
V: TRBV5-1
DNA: TGCGCCAGCAGCCCCTTCGCGGGTAGCTCCTACAATGAGCAGTTCTTC
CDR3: CASSPFAGSSYNEQFF